These 28 T cell receptor beta chains share one sample of origin, sequenced in a study of T cells in Graves' hyperthyroidism and ophthalmopathy. From RNA transcripts, TCR beta CDR3 regions were amplified. HTBI primers were employed in a first-round RT-PCR of the TCR CDR3. TCRdb called the multiplex PCR reads again in MiXCR, with one record for every CDR3 protein. The sample records under 400,000 distinct CDR3 sequences, under 15% being singletons. Sequenced input: blood. The receptors were gathered from a woman younger than 30 with Graves' hyperthyroidism.

This clonotype was recorded many times. The chain has TRBV5-5 and TRBJ1-2; possible D gene TRBD1, 5 bases. Germline lookup yields CDR1 SGHKS and CDR2 YYEKEE (reference sequence). This CDR3 is built from 14 residues. Trimming removed 0 bases at V and 5 bases at J, with 11 bases between. CDR3: CASSLAREGYGYTF. The CDR3 coding sequence is TGTGCCAGCAGCTTGGCCAGGGAGGGTTATGGCTACACCTTC.

This sequence joins TRBV6-9 and TRBJ1-2, with 9 bases aligning to TRBD1. The germline V gene encodes CDR1 MNHGY and CDR2 SVAAGI. V shed 4 bases and J 7 bases; nucleotides not matched to a gene: 4. This CDR3 has 13 residues. DNA of the CDR3: TGTGCCAGCAGTTGGGACAGGGCGGGTGGCTACACCTTC. Protein product: CASSWDRAGGYTF.

As concerns this clonotype: Being one base from a much bigger clone, this may be a read error. The chain combines TRBV27 with TRBJ2-7, with TRBD2 identical over 13 bases. Trimming at V came to 6 bases and at J to 5 bases, leaving 13 bases not matched to a gene. Germline V gives CDR1 MNHEY, CDR2 SMNVEV (reference sequence). The CDR3 extends over 17 amino acids. The chain's CDR3 is CASSRSAGTSGMNEQYF. CDR3 in DNA: TGTGCCAGCAGCCGTTCCGCCGGGACTAGCGGGATGAACGAGCAGTACTTC.

This clonotype was counted at least ten times. The genes are TRBV28 and TRBJ1-3; TRBD1 matches 7 bases. V dropped 7 bases and J dropped 2; count of bases not matched to a gene: 8. The germline gives CDR1 MDHEN, CDR2 SYDVKM. The CDR3 runs 15 residues. In DNA form, the CDR3 reads TGTGCCAGCACCACGACAGGGTTTACTGGAAACACCATATATTTT. Its translation: CASTTTGFTGNTIYF.

This clonotype appeared many times. The chain couples TRBV20-1 to TRBJ1-2; 9 bases agree with TRBD1. V lost 5 bases to trimming and J lost 5 bases; unmatched junction nucleotides: 9. CDR1 is DFQATT, CDR2 SNEGSKA, per germline (reference sequence). CDR3 length equals 14 residues. The CDR3 loop is CSAPDRGMVYGYTF. The CDR3 DNA is TGCAGTGCTCCCGACAGGGGGATGGTGTATGGCTACACCTTC.

This clonotype was seen at least ten times. This chain links TRBV18 with TRBJ1-1; D is perhaps TRBD1 (5 bases). Deletions cut 4 bases from V and 0 bases from J, with 12 bases between. The CDR3 is 15 amino acids. The V gene's germline CDR1 is KGHSH and CDR2 LQKENI. CDR3 in amino acids: CASSQRRGMNTEAFF. The CDR3 DNA follows: TGTGCCAGCTCACAGCGGCGGGGGATGAACACTGAAGCTTTCTTT.

The chain uses TRBV12-3 or TRBV12-4 and TRBJ1-4, with TRBD1 as a possible D gene (5 bases). There are 15 residues in the CDR3. V dropped 5 bases and J dropped 8 bases, with 18 bases sitting between them. DNA for the CDR3: TGTGCCAGCAGTCGGGACCTAGGGAAAGCAGAAAAACTGTTTTTT. It translates to CASSRDLGKAEKLFF.

A note on this clonotype: It may be a read error: a sequence one base away is much more abundant. V and J are TRBV24-1 and TRBJ2-2; 10 bases fit TRBD1. V gave up 4 bases and J gave up 6 bases; unmatched junction bases: 7. CDR1 KGHDR and CDR2 SFDVKD come from the germline V gene. The CDR3 is 16 residues long. The CDR3 DNA sequence: TGTGCCACCAGTGACCCTGGGACAGGGGCACCCGGGGAGCTGTTTTTT. It yields the protein CATSDPGTGAPGELFF.

The chain employs TRBV7-6 and TRBJ2-5, with unresolved D. This CDR3 is 16 amino acids long. Deletions cut 1 base from V and 2 bases from J, with 14 bases between. In germline, CDR1 is SGHVS, CDR2 FNYEAQ. The CDR3: CASSLVTHGGQETQYF. CDR3 nucleotide sequence: TGTGCCAGCAGCTTAGTGACACACGGCGGTCAAGAGACCCAGTACTTC.

This clonotype was counted at least ten times. V gene TRBV3-1 combines with J gene TRBJ1-1; TRBD1 is a possible D gene (5 bases). The germline V and J ends were trimmed by 3 bases and 3 bases, with 14 bases remaining between them. This CDR3 is 15 amino acids long. The germline gives CDR1 LGHDT, CDR2 YNNKEL (reference sequence). CDR3 amino acids: CASSQSTGGDTEAFF. The CDR3 DNA sequence: TGTGCCAGCAGCCAGTCAACAGGAGGGGACACTGAAGCTTTCTTT.

This clonotype was seen at least ten times. CDR3 in DNA: TGTGCCAGCAGCCCCGGGACAGGGGTGTCTGGGGCCAACGTCCTGACTTTC. Its translation is CASSPGTGVSGANVLTF. The chain combines TRBV7-2 with TRBJ2-6; TRBD1 aligns across 10 bases. This CDR3 region has 17 residues. Germline-derived CDR1 and CDR2 are SGHTA and FQGNSA. V shed 5 bases, J shed 1 base, and the junction held 5 bases outside the gene matches.

Ten or more counts support this clonotype. The chain is built from TRBV28 and TRBJ1-5; no clear D gene. CDR3 size: 14 residues. Trimming shortened V by 6 bases and J by 5 bases, and 14 bases separated the two germline ends. Germline loops: CDR1 MDHEN, CDR2 SYDVKM. The CDR3 DNA is TGTGCCAGCAGCACGACACCGATCGATCAGCCCCAGCATTTT. Its translation is CASSTTPIDQPQHF.

This clonotype was counted ten times or more. The chain employs TRBV12-3 or TRBV12-4 and TRBJ1-1; a possible D gene is TRBD1 (5 bases). This CDR3 region has 15 residues. V lost 3 bases to trimming and J lost 4 bases, with 15 bases between them. The CDR3 region has the DNA TGTGCCAGCAGTTTTGGGGTGGGGCTAGGCACTGAAGCTTTCTTT. Translating gives CASSFGVGLGTEAFF.

This clonotype was detected many times. This chain joins TRBV13 and TRBJ1-3; D call uncertain. The ends were cut back, 2 bases at V and 4 bases at J, with 15 bases in the middle. CDR3 length equals 16 residues. Per the germline V gene, CDR1 is PRHDT and CDR2 is FYEKMQ (reference sequence). CDR3 sequence reads: CASSLTRLGSGNTIYF. The CDR3, as DNA: TGTGCCAGCAGCTTAACCCGGCTGGGTTCGGGAAACACCATATATTTT.

In this sample, this clonotype turned up many times. The CDR3 region is CASPGLAAAYNEQFF. Written as DNA, the CDR3 is TGTGCCAGTCCCGGCCTCGCGGCTGCCTACAATGAGCAGTTCTTC. The chain has TRBV27 and TRBJ2-1, with no clear D. CDR1 and CDR2 (germline): MNHEY, SMNVEV (reference sequence). CDR3 length: 15 amino acids. V was pared by 9 bases and J by 2 bases, with 17 bases between.

There are many counts of this clonotype. The V and J genes are TRBV24-1 and TRBJ1-1; tentative D call: TRBD1 (6 bases). The V gene's germline CDR1 is KGHDR and CDR2 SFDVKD. V was trimmed by 2 bases and J by 0 bases, leaving 12 bases between them. The CDR3 has 16 amino acids. CDR3 region: CATSDSRRGLNTEAFF. The CDR3 bases are TGTGCCACCAGTGATTCCCGTCGGGGGCTGAACACTGAAGCTTTCTTT.

This clonotype has a handful of counts. The chain is built from TRBV18 and TRBJ2-6; D is undetermined. Between the trimmed V and J ends, which lost 3 bases and 1 base, there was a span of 13 bases. This CDR3 spans 17 amino acids. The germline CDR1 and CDR2 sequences are KGHSH and LQKENI. CDR3 coding DNA: TGTGCCAGCTCACCGGTCGCCCCCGGGTCTGGGGCCAACGTCCTGACTTTC. Translation: CASSPVAPGSGANVLTF.

At least ten counts were recorded for this clonotype. The CDR3 protein is CASSFASGRPTPQYF. The DNA for the CDR3 is TGTGCCAGCAGCTTCGCTAGCGGGAGGCCAACTCCGCAGTATTTT. This chain links TRBV7-9 with TRBJ2-3, with TRBD2 matching 11 bases. The CDR3 sequence is 15 residues long. The trim removed 3 bases at V and 10 bases at J, leaving 9 bases unmatched. Germline CDR1 is SEHNR and CDR2 is FQNEAQ (reference sequence). The whole variable domain, remainder taken from reference TRBV7-9 and TRBJ2-3, is DTGVSQNPRHKITKRGQNVTFRCDPISEHNRLYWYRQTLGQGPEFLTYFQNEAQLEKSRLLSDRFSAERPKGSFSTLEIQRTEQGDSAMYLCASSFASGRPTPQYFGPGTRLTVL.

This clonotype came up many times. The V and J genes are TRBV5-1 and TRBJ2-7; 8 bases align to TRBD1. The germline CDR1 and CDR2 sequences are SGHRS and YFSETQ. The CDR3 covers 15 residues. The J segment lost 1 base and the V segment lost 4 bases, leaving 7 bases of the junction unmatched. The CDR3 nucleotides read TGCGCCAGCAGCCCACTGGGACAGGAGTCCTACGAGCAGTACTTC. Its protein product is CASSPLGQESYEQYF.

This clonotype was detected a few times. Given a much more abundant clone one base away, this may be a read error. The chain combines TRBV7-2 with TRBJ1-1; TRBD1 matches at 8 bases. The germline CDR1 and CDR2 sequences are SGHTA and FQGNSA. The CDR3 length is 15 residues. V was pared by 2 bases and J by 4 bases, with 6 bases of the junction left unmatched. As DNA, the CDR3 is TGTGCCAGCAGCTTACAGGGGGCACCGGGCACTGAAGCTTTCTTT. Translating it yields CASSLQGAPGTEAFF.

CDR3 sequence: CASSLGDYSNQPQHF. CDR3 nucleotides: TGTGCCAGCAGTTTAGGGGATTATAGCAATCAGCCCCAGCATTTT. The V call is TRBV28, the J call TRBJ1-5, with unresolved D. The germline V gene encodes CDR1 MDHEN and CDR2 SYDVKM. The germline V and J ends were trimmed by 2 bases and 0 bases, with 8 bases remaining between them. This CDR3 contains 15 residues.

In its sample, this clonotype was seen many times. This chain uses TRBV12-3 or TRBV12-4 with TRBJ1-2; D unresolved. V was clipped by 3 bases and J by 8 bases, with 16 bases between them. The CDR3 contains 14 residues. The CDR3 DNA is TGTGCCAGCAGTTTTGGCAGGTTTGTAGAAGGCTACACCTTC. Protein sequence: CASSFGRFVEGYTF.

The table lists this clonotype with many counts. The chain links TRBV6-1 to TRBJ2-7; TRBD1 matches 7 bases. CDR3 size: 13 residues. The V segment lost 5 bases and the J segment 6 bases; nucleotides outside the gene matches: 7. Germline lookup yields CDR1 MNHNS and CDR2 SASEGT. CDR3: CASSLPGTAEQYF. The CDR3 bases are TGTGCCAGCAGTTTACCCGGGACAGCCGAGCAGTACTTC.

This clonotype appeared many times. The rearrangement uses TRBV11-1 and TRBJ2-1; D is tentatively TRBD1 or TRBD2 (5 bases each). Between the trimmed V and J ends, which lost 5 bases and 4 bases, there was a span of 12 bases. Germline loops: CDR1 SGHAT, CDR2 FQDESV (reference sequence). This CDR3 is 14 amino acids long. CDR3 DNA sequence: TGTGCCAGCAGCCACCGGGACGATTACAATGAGCAGTTCTTC. Protein: CASSHRDDYNEQFF.

This clonotype was recorded at least ten times. This chain connects TRBV28 to TRBJ1-1; D not resolved. The germline V gene encodes CDR1 MDHEN and CDR2 SYDVKM. V lost 1 base and J lost 5, with 11 bases in between. The CDR3 covers 14 residues. This chain's CDR3 is CASSLSPMGTEAFF. The CDR3 DNA sequence: TGTGCCAGCAGTTTATCGCCCATGGGTACTGAAGCTTTCTTT.

This clonotype was observed many times. The CDR3 is CASSDNAGWYEQYF. The DNA for the CDR3 is TGTGCCAGCAGTGATAATGCAGGGTGGTACGAGCAGTACTTC. This chain links TRBV6-1 with TRBJ2-7; D perhaps matches TRBD1 (5 bases). Between the trimmed V and J ends, which lost 3 bases and 4 bases, there was a span of 13 bases. The CDR3 is made up of 14 amino acids. Germline CDR1 reads MNHNS; CDR2 reads SASEGT.

This clonotype was picked up many times. This chain connects TRBV7-2 to TRBJ1-5, with D perhaps matching TRBD1 (6 bases). Germline V gene data show CDR1 as SGHTA and CDR2 as FQGNSA. Trimming pared 1 base from V and 10 bases from J, leaving 14 bases between. The CDR3 sequence is 14 residues long. The CDR3 region is CASSLEQGMGPQHF. In nucleotides, the CDR3 is TGTGCCAGCAGCTTAGAGCAGGGGATGGGACCCCAGCATTTT. Filled out from reference TRBV7-2 and TRBJ1-5, the complete variable domain reads GAGVSQSPSNKVTEKGKDVELRCDPISGHTALYWYRQSLGQGLEFLIYFQGNSAPDKSGLPSDRFSAERTGGSVSTLTIQRTQQEDSAVYLCASSLEQGMGPQHFGDGTRLSIL.

V is TRBV6-4 and J is TRBJ2-3; no definite D call. The V end was cut by 4 bases, the J end by 0 bases, with 5 bases between. CDR3 length: 13 amino acids. Germline V gene data show CDR1 as MRHNA and CDR2 as SNTAGT. This CDR3 reads CASSVRSTDTQYF. The CDR3 nucleotides read TGTGCCAGCAGTGTGCGAAGCACAGATACGCAGTATTTT.